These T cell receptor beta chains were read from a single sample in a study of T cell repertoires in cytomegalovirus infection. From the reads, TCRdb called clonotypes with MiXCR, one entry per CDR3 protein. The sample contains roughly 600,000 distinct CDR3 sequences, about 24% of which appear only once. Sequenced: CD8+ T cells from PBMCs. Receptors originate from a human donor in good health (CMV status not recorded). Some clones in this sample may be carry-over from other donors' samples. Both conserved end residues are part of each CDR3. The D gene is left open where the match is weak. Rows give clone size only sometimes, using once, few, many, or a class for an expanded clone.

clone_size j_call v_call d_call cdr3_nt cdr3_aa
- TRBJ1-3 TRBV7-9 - TGTGCCAGCAGATCAGGGGCTGGAAACACCATATATTTT CASRSGAGNTIYF
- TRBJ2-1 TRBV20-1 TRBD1 TGCAGTGCTAGAGATTTCCAAGGGACAGTCTACAATGAGCAGTTCTTC CSARDFQGTVYNEQFF
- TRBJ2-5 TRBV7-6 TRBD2 TGTGCCAGCAGCCAGACTAGCGGGGGGCCGGAAGAGACCCAGTACTTC CASSQTSGGPEETQYF
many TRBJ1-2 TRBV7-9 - TGTGCCAGCAGCTCGCTCGATCTGAATCGAGGCTACACCTTC CASSSLDLNRGYTF
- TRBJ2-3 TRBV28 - TGTGCCAACAGTTTAATCTCCCAGGGCCCCCTGGATACGCAGTATTTT CANSLISQGPLDTQYF
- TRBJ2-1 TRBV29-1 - TGTTTCGTTGACCTACCCCCAGGGTGGACCTACAATGAGCAGTTCTTC CFVDLPPGWTYNEQFF
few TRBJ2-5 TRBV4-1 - TGCGCCAGCAGCCAACTTCTGGCAGGCAACCAAGAGACCCAGTACTTC CASSQLLAGNQETQYF
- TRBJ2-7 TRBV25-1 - TGTGCCAGCACCCTGGGGAGGTTCCCCTACGAGCAGTACTTC CASTLGRFPYEQYF
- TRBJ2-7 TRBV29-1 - TGCAGCGTTGAACTCCCCTCATCCTCCTACGAGCAGTACTTC CSVELPSSSYEQYF
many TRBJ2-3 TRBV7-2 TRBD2 TGTGCCAGCAGCTCGGGACTAGCGGGAGGTGCAGATACGCAGTATTTT CASSSGLAGGADTQYF
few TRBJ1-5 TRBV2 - TGTGCCAGCAGCACCACAGGGATGGGTCAGCCCCAGCATTTT CASSTTGMGQPQHF
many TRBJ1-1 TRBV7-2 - TGTGCCAGCAGCTCAACCACCACCGGGACTCTGGACACTGAAGCTTTCTTT CASSSTTTGTLDTEAFF
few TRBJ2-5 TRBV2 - TGTGCCAGCAGTGGACCAGGAGAGACCCAGTACTTC CASSGPGETQYF
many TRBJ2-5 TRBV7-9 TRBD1 TGTGCCAGCAGCTTTAAGACAGGGGAGGAGACCCAGTACTTC CASSFKTGEETQYF
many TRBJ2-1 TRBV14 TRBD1 TGTGCCAGCACCTACCAGGGGGCGCGTAATGAGCAGTTCTTC CASTYQGARNEQFF
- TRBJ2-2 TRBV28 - TGTGCCAGCAGAAGAGGGGGGAGGTACACCGGGGAGCTGTTTTTT CASRRGGRYTGELFF
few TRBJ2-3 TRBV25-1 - TGTGCCAGCACTGCTCGGGGAGGGGGGAGCACAGATACGCAGTATTTT CASTARGGGSTDTQYF
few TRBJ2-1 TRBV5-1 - TGCGCCAGCAGCTTGGGGGTCCGCAACCCCGGGGATGAGCAGTTCTTC CASSLGVRNPGDEQFF
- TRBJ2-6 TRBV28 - TGTGCCAGCTCCCCCCACCCAACTGGGGCCAACGTCCTGACTTTC CASSPHPTGANVLTF
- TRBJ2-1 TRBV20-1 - TGCAGTGCCTACCCTAGGGACGGTCGTTATCCGAGCTCCTACAATGAGCAGTTCTTC CSAYPRDGRYPSSYNEQFF
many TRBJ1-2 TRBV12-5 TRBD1 TGTGCTAGTGGTTTTAGGGGGCAAGGCTACACCTTC CASGFRGQGYTF
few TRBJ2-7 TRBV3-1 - TGTGCCAGCAGCCAGGGACACATCTCCTACGAGCAGTACTTC CASSQGHISYEQYF
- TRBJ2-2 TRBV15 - TGTGCCACCCTCAGCGGCACCGGGGAGCTGTTTTTT CATLSGTGELFF
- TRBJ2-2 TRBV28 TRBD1 TGTGCCAGTTCTGACAGGGTGCCCACCGGGGAGCTGTTTTTT CASSDRVPTGELFF
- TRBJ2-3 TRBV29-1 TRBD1 TGCAGCGTTGAAGAAGGGGATGACAGGGTTAGCACAGATACGCAGTATTTT CSVEEGDDRVSTDTQYF
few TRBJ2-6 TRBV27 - TGTGCCAGCAGTTCACCGGGGGAGGCTGGGGCCAACGTCCTGACTTTC CASSSPGEAGANVLTF
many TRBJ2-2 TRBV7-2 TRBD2 TGTGCCAGCAGCTTAGTGGCTCTAGCGGGGAACACCGGGGAGCTGTTTTTT CASSLVALAGNTGELFF
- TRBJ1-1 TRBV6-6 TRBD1 TGTGCCAGCAGTTACAAGGTCGGGACAGGATGGCAGTTGACCGGGGACACTGAAGCTTTTTTT CASSYKVGTGWQLTGDTEAFF
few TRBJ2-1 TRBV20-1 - TGCAGTGCTAGTGGGCCGGTTGACAGCCCAGAAGAGCAGTTCTTC CSASGPVDSPEEQFF
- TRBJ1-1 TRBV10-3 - TGTGCCATCAGTGACCCCCCAGAGAACACTGAAGCTTTCTTT CAISDPPENTEAFF
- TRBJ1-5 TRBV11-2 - TGTGCCAGCAGCCAGGACAACTATAGCAATCAGCCCCAGCATTTT CASSQDNYSNQPQHF
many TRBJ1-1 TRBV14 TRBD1 TGTGCCAGCAGCCGTGACAGGGTATCTGAAGCTTTCTTT CASSRDRVSEAFF
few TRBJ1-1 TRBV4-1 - TGCGCCAGCAGCGTAACAACAGGGTCTGACACTGAAGCTTTCTTT CASSVTTGSDTEAFF
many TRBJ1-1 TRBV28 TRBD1 TGTGCCAGCACCCGAAGGGGGCGCGAGACTGAAGCTTTCTTT CASTRRGRETEAFF
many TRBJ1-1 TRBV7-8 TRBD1 TGTGCCAGCAGCTTAGGATTCCGGGACAGGTATGACACTGAAGCTTTCTTT CASSLGFRDRYDTEAFF
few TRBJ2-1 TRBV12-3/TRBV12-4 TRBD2 TGTGCCAGCAGTTTCGACTTAGCGGGGGAAATCAATGAGCAGTTCTTC CASSFDLAGEINEQFF
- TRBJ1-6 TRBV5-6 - TGTGCCAGCAGCTCGTATGGGGGACTTCACCCCCTCCACTTT CASSSYGGLHPLHF
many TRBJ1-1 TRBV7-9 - TGTGCCAGCGTATGGTTATTGAACACTGAAGCTTTCTTT CASVWLLNTEAFF
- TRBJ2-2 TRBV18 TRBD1 TGTGCCAGCTCACCATCGGGACAGGGCCACACCGGGGAGCTGTTTTTT CASSPSGQGHTGELFF
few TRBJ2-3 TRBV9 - TGTGCCAGCAGCGTAGGGGCCCTGGGGCGCACAGATACGCAGTATTTT CASSVGALGRTDTQYF
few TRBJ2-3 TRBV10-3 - TGTGCCATCAGTGGGGATGCAGATACGCAGTATTTT CAISGDADTQYF
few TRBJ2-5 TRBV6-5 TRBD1 TGTGCCAGCAGTTTCGGGGACAGCATCCAAGAGACCCAGTACTTC CASSFGDSIQETQYF
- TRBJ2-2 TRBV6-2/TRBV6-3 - TGTGCCATTGACCGGGGCGACGTCACCGGGGAGCTGTTTTTT CAIDRGDVTGELFF
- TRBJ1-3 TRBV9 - TGTGCCAGCAGCGGTAACCCCGAGGGGGACTCTGGAAACACCATATATTTT CASSGNPEGDSGNTIYF
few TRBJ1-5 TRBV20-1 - TGCAGTGCTAGAGATCGGGTCGGCGGTGATAGCAATCAGCCCCAGCATTTT CSARDRVGGDSNQPQHF
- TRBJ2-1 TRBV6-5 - TGTGCCAGCAGCTACGGGAGTGATGAGCAGTTCTTC CASSYGSDEQFF
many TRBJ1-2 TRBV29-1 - TGCAGCGTTGAGGGTACAGGAGGCTACACCTTC CSVEGTGGYTF
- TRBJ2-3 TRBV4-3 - TGCGCCAGCAGCCAAGAAATCATCCGCACAGATACGCAGTATTTT CASSQEIIRTDTQYF
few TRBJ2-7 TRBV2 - TGTGCCAGCAGTGAAGCTCCCCTGGAGGGTCCAAACGAGCAGTACTTC CASSEAPLEGPNEQYF
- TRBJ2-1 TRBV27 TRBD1 TGTGCCAGCAGTTCTAGAGGACAGGGGGCCTATGAGCAGTTCTTC CASSSRGQGAYEQFF
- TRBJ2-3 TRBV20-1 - TGCAGTGCTAGAGACAGACCTAGCACAGATACGCAGTATTTT CSARDRPSTDTQYF
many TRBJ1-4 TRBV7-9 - TGTGCCAGCAGCTTAGCGACCCAAGGACTCGTTAATGAAAAACTGTTTTTT CASSLATQGLVNEKLFF
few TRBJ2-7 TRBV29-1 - TGCAGCGTTGTCCCCGGGGCCGACTCCTACGAGCAGTACTTC CSVVPGADSYEQYF
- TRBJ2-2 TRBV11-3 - TGTGCCAGCAGCCCCACAAGGGGGACCGAGGAGCTGTTTTTT CASSPTRGTEELFF